A single sample gave rise to the 10 T cell receptor beta chains below, sequenced in a study of response to subunit inactivated influenza vaccine. Using its own MiXCR run on the RT-PCR reads, TCRdb lists one record per CDR3 protein. Of 500,000 to 600,000 distinct CDR3 sequences in the sample, 10% to 15% were seen once. The material was PBMCs from blood, obtained on the day of vaccination. The receptors were sampled from a man aged 45 to 65 who received an inactivated influenza vaccine.

The J gene is TRBJ2-7, the V gene TRBV14; tentative D call: TRBD2 (6 bases). This CDR3 region has 14 residues. Germline V gives CDR1 SGHDN, CDR2 FVKESK. The ends were cut back, 4 bases at V and 0 bases at J, with 10 bases in the middle. As DNA, the CDR3 is TGTGCCAGCAGCCTAGCGGAAAGCTCCTACGAGCAGTACTTC. Its protein is CASSLAESSYEQYF.

Only a few counts were recorded for this clonotype. The J gene is TRBJ1-2, the V gene TRBV12-3 or TRBV12-4; 9 nucleotides line up with TRBD1. J lost 4 bases, V lost 6 bases, and 3 bases had no gene match. This CDR3 is 13 amino acids long. The CDR3 coding sequence is TGTGCCAGCAGACGGGACAGGGCCTATGGCTACACCTTC. Translated, it gives CASRRDRAYGYTF.

The rearrangement joins TRBV6-1 to TRBJ2-4; 12 bases are shared with TRBD2. The V and J ends lost 5 bases and 3 bases, in that order; junction bases with no gene match: 14. There are 19 residues in the CDR3. The germline CDR1 and CDR2 sequences are MNHNS and SASEGT. The CDR3 here is CASSPSLAGGPFGKNIQYF. CDR3 DNA: TGTGCCAGCAGTCCCTCCCTAGCGGGAGGGCCATTTGGCAAAAACATTCAGTACTTC.

This clonotype has a handful of counts. The chain combines TRBV20-1 with TRBJ2-3, with D perhaps TRBD1 or TRBD2 (6 bases each). Trimming removed 0 bases at V and 3 bases at J, with 13 bases between. The CDR3 length is 15 residues. Germline V gene lookup returns CDR1 DFQATT and CDR2 SNEGSKA (reference sequence). CDR3: CSAREGGRLTDTQYF. The CDR3 DNA reads as TGCAGTGCTAGAGAAGGGGGGCGTTTGACAGATACGCAGTATTTT.

The V and J genes are TRBV6-5 and TRBJ2-4; possible D gene TRBD2, 6 bases. Trimming took off 5 bases at V and 3 bases at J, with 17 bases between the two ends. Germline-derived CDR1 and CDR2 are MNHEY and SVGAGI. The CDR3 consists of 16 residues. The CDR3 bases are TGTGCCAGCAGTACTCGAGCGGGCCAAGTCAAAAACATTCAGTACTTC. Its translation: CASSTRAGQVKNIQYF.

This chain links TRBV4-3 with TRBJ1-6; D is possibly TRBD1 (6 bases). The ends were cut back, 4 bases at V and 7 bases at J, with 14 bases in the middle. This CDR3 is 15 amino acids long. In germline, CDR1 is LGHNA, CDR2 YSLEER. The CDR3 DNA follows: TGCGCCAGCAGCCCGAGTCAGGGGCCGAATTCACCCCTCCACTTT. Translation gives CASSPSQGPNSPLHF.

The genes are TRBV11-2 and TRBJ2-5, with TRBD2 identical over 8 bases. The germline CDR1 and CDR2 sequences are SGHAT and FQNNGV. This CDR3 is built from 16 residues. Trimming cost V 5 bases and J 4 bases; bases outside gene matches: 12. DNA for the CDR3: TGTGCCAGCAGCAATAGCGGGGCAACGGGTTCAGAGACCCAGTACTTC. It translates to CASSNSGATGSETQYF.

The table lists this clonotype with a few counts. The J gene is TRBJ2-7, the V gene TRBV29-1; 13 bases are a match to TRBD2. J gave up 1 base and V 7 bases, and 10 bases lay outside the gene matches. The germline gives CDR1 SQVTM, CDR2 ANQGSEA. CDR3 size: 16 residues. This CDR3 reads CSALTSGGASSYEQYF. In DNA form, the CDR3 reads TGCAGCGCTTTAACTAGCGGGGGGGCCTCGTCCTACGAGCAGTACTTC.

This clonotype showed up just a few times. This sequence joins TRBV24-1 and TRBJ1-2; D is undetermined. CDR1 and CDR2 (germline): KGHDR, SFDVKD. The CDR3 consists of 15 residues. Trimming pared 2 bases from V and 0 bases from J, leaving 9 bases between. The CDR3 reads CATSDSGSPNYGYTF. CDR3 nucleotide sequence: TGTGCCACCAGTGATTCGGGCAGCCCTAACTATGGCTACACCTTC.

The chain is built from TRBV12-3 or TRBV12-4 and TRBJ2-1, with a tentative D call TRBD1 (5 bases). The V end lost 3 bases, the J end lost 10 bases, and 7 bases lay between the germline ends. The CDR3 loop spans 11 amino acids. For the CDR3, the DNA is TGTGCCAGCAGTTTTCGGACAGAGCAGTTCTTC. Translating it yields CASSFRTEQFF.